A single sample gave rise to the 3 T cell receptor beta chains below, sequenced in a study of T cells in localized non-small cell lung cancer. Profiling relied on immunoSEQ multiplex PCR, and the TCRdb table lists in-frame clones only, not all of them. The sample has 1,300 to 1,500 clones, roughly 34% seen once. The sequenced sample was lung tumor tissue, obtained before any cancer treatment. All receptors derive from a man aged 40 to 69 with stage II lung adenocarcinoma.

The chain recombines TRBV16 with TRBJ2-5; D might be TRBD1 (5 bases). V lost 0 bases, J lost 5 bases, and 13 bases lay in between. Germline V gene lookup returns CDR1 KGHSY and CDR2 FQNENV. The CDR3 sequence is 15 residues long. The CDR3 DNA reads TGTGCCAGCAGCCAATCTAGGGGCGTTGGGGAGACCCAGTACTTC. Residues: CASSQSRGVGETQYF. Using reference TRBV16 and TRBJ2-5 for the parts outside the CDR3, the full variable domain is GEEVAQTPKHLVRGEGQKAKLYCAPIKGHSYVFWYQQVLKNEFKFLISFQNENVFDETGMPKERFSAKCLPNSPCSLEIQATKLEDSAVYFCASSQSRGVGETQYFGPGTRLLVL.

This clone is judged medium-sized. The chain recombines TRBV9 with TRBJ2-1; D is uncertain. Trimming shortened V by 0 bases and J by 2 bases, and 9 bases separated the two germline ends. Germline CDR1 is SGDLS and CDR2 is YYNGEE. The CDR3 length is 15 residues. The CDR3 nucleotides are TGTGCCAGCAGCGTAGCTCTTGGGACCTACAATGAGCAGTTCTTC. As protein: CASSVALGTYNEQFF.

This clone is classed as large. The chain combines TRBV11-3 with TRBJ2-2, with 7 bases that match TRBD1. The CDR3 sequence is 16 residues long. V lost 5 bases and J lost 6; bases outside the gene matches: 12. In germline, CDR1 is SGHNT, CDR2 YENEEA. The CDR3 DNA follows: TGTGCCAGCAGCCCTATATACAGGGGAAAGGCCGGGGAGCTGTTTTTT. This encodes CASSPIYRGKAGELFF.